This TCR beta chain was observed in a study of cytomegalovirus exposure and HLA in healthy donors. Study-level results: A list of more than 150 TCR beta chains associated with cytomegalovirus was given.

With 60 Vbeta and 13 Jbeta primers, the PCR was carried out. Data came from immunoSEQ multiplex PCR; TCRdb stores just in-frame clones and leaves some out. The profile shows 110,000 or so clones, about 80% of them singletons. V lost 2 bases and J 4 bases, leaving 21 bases between the germline ends. CDR1 and CDR2 from the germline V gene are GTSNPN and SVGIG (reference sequence). The CDR3 is 18 amino acids. A few counts support this clone. Its matching antigen is unknown. These donors counted as nominally healthy when sampled, but unrecorded immune exposures were likely. This sequence joins TRBV30 and TRBJ2-6; perhaps TRBD1 as D (6 bases). The source of this sequence is a woman aged 30 to 39 in good health and CMV-seropositive. Sequenced: PBMCs. The CDR3 region is CAWSTDRPRITGANVLTF. Here the CDR3 DNA reads TGTGCCTGGAGTACGGACAGACCGAGGATTACGGGGGCCAACGTCCTGACTTTC.